This TCR beta chain was profiled in a study of blood T cell repertoires in COVID-19. Study-wide background: Acute and convalescent COVID-19 specimens originated in the United States, Italy and Spain. Sources were T cells, B-cell-depleted T cells, or PBMCs; the material itself was cDNA or gDNA.

In the authors' methods: Cell counts per sample came from amplifying reference gene primers. Using immunoSEQ multiplex PCR, the repertoire was profiled, and TCRdb retains in-frame clones only, with some absent. D and trimming were read from the DNA, whereas the V and J calls and clone size are those reported in that table. This table has 150,000 to 200,000 clones, around 80% appearing once. V was cut by 3 bases and J by 0 bases, with 9 bases left in between. The CDR3 has 15 residues. Germline V gene sequence: CDR1 KGHSH, CDR2 LQKENI. This sequence joins TRBV18 and TRBJ2-1; TRBD1 is a possible D gene (6 bases). The TCR sequence derives from a man aged 55 to 70 with acute or convalescent COVID-19. The sample taken for sequencing was peripheral blood. CDR3: CASSPGQISYNEQFF. DNA for the CDR3: TGTGCCAGCTCACCCGGACAGATCTCCTACAATGAGCAGTTCTTC.